This TCR beta chain appears in the sequencing data of a study of shared clonotypes between healthy human individuals. V was pared by 6 bases and J by 2 bases, with 6 bases of the junction left unmatched. The CDR3 consists of 14 residues. CDR1 and CDR2 (germline): MGHDK, SYGVNS. This clone has a single count. Antigen unknown. Study outcomes and limitations: Rarefaction curves obtained for sorted subsets showed sequencing incomplete despite large depth.

A CD45RA-negative memory subset and a CD45RA+ naive subset were separated from the CD4+ cells. The method was immunoSEQ multiplex PCR; TCRdb's version includes in-frame clones alone and lacks a portion of them. The sample shows about 980,000 clones, 70% to 85% of them seen only once. This clonotype originated in a man aged 18 to 35 in good health. Sequencing was done on a sample of memory CD4+ T cells sorted from blood. The sample's subset: CD45RA-negative fraction. The rearrangement uses TRBV25-1 and TRBJ2-7; TRBD1 matches at 8 bases. CDR3 in amino acids: CASRRTGYPYEQYF. The CDR3 DNA reads as TGTGCCAGCAGGAGGACAGGGTATCCCTACGAGCAGTACTTC.